This TCR beta chain was profiled in a study of OX40 agonist ivuxolimab in advanced cancers. At the level of the whole study: The costimulatory receptor OX40 (CD134) was targeted by ivuxolimab, a fully human IgG2 agonistic monoclonal antibody. The purpose of peripheral TCRbeta sequencing was to test whether ivuxolimab changed TCR sequence diversity and led to clonal T-cell expansion. The paper covers the monotherapy dose-escalation part of the phase I ivuxolimab trial, which included N ≈ 50 patients. Partial responses were achieved by three dose-escalation patients, of whom one had hepatocellular carcinoma and two had cutaneous melanoma. Prior anti-PD-1, anti-PD-L1 or anti-CTLA-4 therapy was permitted, and 35% to 40% of dose-escalation patients had received checkpoint inhibitors. Among the roughly 50 dose-escalation patients, about 20 had hepatocellular carcinoma, around 15 melanoma, 9 renal cell carcinoma and 9 head and neck cancer. Intravenous ivuxolimab was administered to patients every 2 weeks at six dose levels: 0.01, 0.1, 0.3, 1.5, 3 and 10 mg/kg. A male proportion of 82.7% and a mean age of 60 years, ranging from about 23 to 79, were recorded for the dose-escalation cohort. The paper as a whole reports these results and caveats: Clonal expansion of both CD4+ and CD8+ blood T cells was observed from baseline to week 6 at doses 0.1 to 3.0 mg/kg. Partial responders in the 0.1-3.0 mg/kg groups had among the lowest normalized peripheral clonal expansion, especially among CD8+ T cells. Low levels of normalized T-cell clonal expansion were also shown by some nonresponding patients. The antigen specificity of the peripheral T cells that underwent clonal expansion was not determined. After ivuxolimab, CD8+ T cells had more expanded clones than CD4+ T cells on average.

Concerning this clone itself: Its antigen specificity is not known. One base away there is no much larger clone; base qualities are not given.

Genomic DNA was isolated from the sorted cells so that the TCRbeta CDR3 region could be sequenced. TCRbeta CDR3 regions were sequenced using the immunoSEQ Assay. The clones in this table, taken by TCRdb from immuneACCESS, are in-frame only. Not every clone is retained; where verified, under half of the shortfall comes from an unresolved V gene, and the cause of the rest is unknown. The sample yields about 26,000 clones; about 82% were counted once. The top ten constitute more than 20% of the sample. The junction carries 9 bases between V and J, which are trimmed by 8 bases and 1 base respectively. CDR1 and CDR2 were assigned from the germline V gene as ENHRY and SYGVKD. The CDR3 holds 12 amino acids from the cysteine to the phenylalanine. Only the CDR3 part of the read is kept: 36 bases, read in frame from the first base. The trial excluded patients who had a history of autoimmune disease or who were on systemic immunosuppression. Peripheral blood for TCR sequencing was collected from all dose cohorts at baseline, on cycle 4 day 1, and on cycle 7 day 1. The samples were taken from a phase I, first-in-human, multicenter, open-label dose-escalation trial of ivuxolimab. The trial enrolled adults with locally advanced or metastatic head and neck squamous cell, hepatocellular, melanoma or renal cell carcinoma. CD4+ and CD8+ T cells were sorted separately from peripheral blood before TCR sequencing.

This clonotype originated in an adult with an advanced solid tumor such as melanoma, head and neck, liver or kidney cancer. The source was CD4+ or CD8+ T cells sorted from blood, collected in a trial of the OX40 agonist ivuxolimab. This sequence uses TRBV10-3 and TRBJ2-7; TRBD2 could be the D gene, as 6 bases match. The CDR3 protein is CAIGRGSYEQYF. The sequenced DNA is TGTGCCATCGGTCGGGGGTCCTACGAGCAGTACTTC.